Sequencing of this T cell receptor beta chain was carried out in a study of blood T cell repertoires in COVID-19. Cohorts were assigned according to the clinical history that participants reported. Up to 2 weeks before entering the study, exposed participants had met a COVID-19 case. The CDR3 covers 12 residues. V was clipped by 6 bases and J by 6 bases; unmatched bases: 2. Original analysis: Nucleated cell counts were estimated from reference gene primer amplification. TCRdb's copy holds only in-frame clones and misses some; the assay was immunoSEQ multiplex PCR. Clonal size and the V and J genes are those of that table, whereas D and trimming came from the DNA. The table lists over 350,000 clones, roughly nine tenths of them singletons.

Sequenced material: PBMCs or T cells enriched from blood (not recorded which). This chain connects TRBV12-3 or TRBV12-4 to TRBJ1-2; 9 bases line up with TRBD1. This TCR derives from a woman between 40 and 50 years old who had been exposed to COVID-19. The CDR3 coding sequence is TGTGCCAGCAGGGGACAGGGTGATGGCTACACCTTC. Translating it yields CASRGQGDGYTF.